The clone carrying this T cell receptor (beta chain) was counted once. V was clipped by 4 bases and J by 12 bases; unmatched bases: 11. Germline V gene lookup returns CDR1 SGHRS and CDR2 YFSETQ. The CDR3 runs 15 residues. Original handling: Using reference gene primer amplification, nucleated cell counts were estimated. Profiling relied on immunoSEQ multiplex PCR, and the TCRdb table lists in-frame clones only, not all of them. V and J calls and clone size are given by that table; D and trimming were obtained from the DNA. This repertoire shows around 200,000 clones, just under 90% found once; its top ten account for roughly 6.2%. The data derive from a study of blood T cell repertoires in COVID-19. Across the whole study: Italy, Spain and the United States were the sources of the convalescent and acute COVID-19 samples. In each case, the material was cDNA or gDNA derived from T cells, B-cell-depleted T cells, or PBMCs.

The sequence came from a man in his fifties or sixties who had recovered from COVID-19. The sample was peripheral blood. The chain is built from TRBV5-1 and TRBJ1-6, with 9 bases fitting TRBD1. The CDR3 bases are TGCGCCAGCAGCCCCGGGACAGGGACTAAGGGACCCCTCCACTTT. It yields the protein CASSPGTGTKGPLHF.